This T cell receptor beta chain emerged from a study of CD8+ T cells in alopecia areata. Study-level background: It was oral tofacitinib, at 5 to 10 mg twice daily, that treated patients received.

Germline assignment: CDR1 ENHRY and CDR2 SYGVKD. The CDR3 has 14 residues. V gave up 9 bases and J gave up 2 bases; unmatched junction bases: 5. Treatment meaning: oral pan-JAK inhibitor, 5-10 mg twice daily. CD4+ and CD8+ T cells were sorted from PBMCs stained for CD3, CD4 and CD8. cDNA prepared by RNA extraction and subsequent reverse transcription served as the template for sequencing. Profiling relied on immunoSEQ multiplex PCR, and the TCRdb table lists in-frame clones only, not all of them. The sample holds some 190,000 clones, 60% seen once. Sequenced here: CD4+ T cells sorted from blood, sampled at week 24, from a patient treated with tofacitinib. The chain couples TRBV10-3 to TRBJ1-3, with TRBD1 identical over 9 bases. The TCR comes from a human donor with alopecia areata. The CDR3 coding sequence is TGTGCCATGAGGGACAGGGACCCTGGAAACACCATATATTTT. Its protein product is CAMRDRDPGNTIYF.